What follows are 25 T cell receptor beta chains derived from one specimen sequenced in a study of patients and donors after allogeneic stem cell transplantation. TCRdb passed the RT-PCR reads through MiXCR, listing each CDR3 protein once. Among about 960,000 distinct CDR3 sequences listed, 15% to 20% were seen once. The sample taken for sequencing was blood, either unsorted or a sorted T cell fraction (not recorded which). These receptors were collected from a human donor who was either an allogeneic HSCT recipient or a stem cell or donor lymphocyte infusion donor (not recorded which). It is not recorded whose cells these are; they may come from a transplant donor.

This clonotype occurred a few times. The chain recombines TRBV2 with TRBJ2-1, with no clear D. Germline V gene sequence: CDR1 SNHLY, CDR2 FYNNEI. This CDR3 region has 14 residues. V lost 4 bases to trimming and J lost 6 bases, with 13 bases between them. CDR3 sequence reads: CASSGALGFNEQFF. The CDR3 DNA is TGTGCCAGCAGTGGGGCTCTAGGTTTCAATGAGCAGTTCTTC.

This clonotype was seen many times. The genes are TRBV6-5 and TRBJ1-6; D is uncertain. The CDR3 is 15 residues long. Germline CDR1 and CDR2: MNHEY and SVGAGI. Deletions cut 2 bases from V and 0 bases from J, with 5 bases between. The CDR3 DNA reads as TGTGCCAGCAGTTACAGGGACTCCTATAATTCACCCCTCCACTTT. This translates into CASSYRDSYNSPLHF.

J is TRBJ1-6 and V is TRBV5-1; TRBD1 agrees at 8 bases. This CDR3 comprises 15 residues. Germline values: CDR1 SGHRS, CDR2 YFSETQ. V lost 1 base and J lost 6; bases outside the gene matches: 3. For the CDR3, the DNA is TGCGCCAGCAGCTTGAGGACAGGGAGTAATTCACCCCTCCACTTT. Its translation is CASSLRTGSNSPLHF. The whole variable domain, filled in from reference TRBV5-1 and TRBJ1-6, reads KAGVTQTPRYLIKTRGQQVTLSCSPISGHRSVSWYQQTPGQGLQFLFEYFSETQRNKGNFPGRFSGRQFSNSRSEMNVSTLELGDSALYLCASSLRTGSNSPLHFGNGTRLTVT.

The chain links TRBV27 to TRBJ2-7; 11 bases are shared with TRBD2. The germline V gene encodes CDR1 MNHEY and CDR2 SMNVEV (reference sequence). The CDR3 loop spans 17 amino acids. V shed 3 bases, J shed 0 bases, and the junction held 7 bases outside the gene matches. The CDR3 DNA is TGTGCCAGCAGTTTCCTTCAGACTAGCGGGAACTCCTACGAGCAGTACTTC. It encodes CASSFLQTSGNSYEQYF.

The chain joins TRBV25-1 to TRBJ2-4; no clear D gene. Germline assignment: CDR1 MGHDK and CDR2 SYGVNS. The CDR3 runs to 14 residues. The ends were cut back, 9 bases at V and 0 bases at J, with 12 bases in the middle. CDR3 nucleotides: TGTGCCAGAGCACTGGGTCTAGCCAAAAACATTCAGTACTTC. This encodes CARALGLAKNIQYF.

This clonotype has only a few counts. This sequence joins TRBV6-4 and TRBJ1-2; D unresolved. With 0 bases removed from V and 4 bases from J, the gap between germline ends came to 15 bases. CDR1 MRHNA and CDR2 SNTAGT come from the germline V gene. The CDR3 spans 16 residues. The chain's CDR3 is CASSDSLRAFGYGYTF. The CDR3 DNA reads TGTGCCAGCAGTGACTCGTTGCGGGCGTTCGGCTATGGCTACACCTTC.

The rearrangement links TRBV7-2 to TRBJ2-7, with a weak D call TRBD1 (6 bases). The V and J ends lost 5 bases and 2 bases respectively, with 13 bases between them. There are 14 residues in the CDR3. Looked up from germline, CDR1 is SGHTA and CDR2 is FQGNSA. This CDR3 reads CASSTAGTPYEQYF. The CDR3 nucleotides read TGTGCCAGCAGCACCGCCGGGACACCCTACGAGCAGTACTTC. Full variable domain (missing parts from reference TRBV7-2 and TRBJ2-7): GAGVSQSPSNKVTEKGKDVELRCDPISGHTALYWYRQSLGQGLEFLIYFQGNSAPDKSGLPSDRFSAERTGGSVSTLTIQRTQQEDSAVYLCASSTAGTPYEQYFGPGTRLTVT.

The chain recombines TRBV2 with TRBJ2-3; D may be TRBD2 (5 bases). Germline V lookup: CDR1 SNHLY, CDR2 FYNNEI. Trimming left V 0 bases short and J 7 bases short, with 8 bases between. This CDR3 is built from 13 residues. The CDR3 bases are TGTGCCAGCAGTGAAGCGAGGGCTTATACGCAGTATTTT. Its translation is CASSEARAYTQYF.

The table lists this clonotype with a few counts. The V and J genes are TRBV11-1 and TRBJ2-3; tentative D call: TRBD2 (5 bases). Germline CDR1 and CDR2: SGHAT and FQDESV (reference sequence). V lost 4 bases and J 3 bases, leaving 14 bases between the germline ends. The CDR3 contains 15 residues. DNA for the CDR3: TGTGCCAGCAGCTCCGACCCGCGGGTGACAGATACGCAGTATTTT. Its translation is CASSSDPRVTDTQYF.

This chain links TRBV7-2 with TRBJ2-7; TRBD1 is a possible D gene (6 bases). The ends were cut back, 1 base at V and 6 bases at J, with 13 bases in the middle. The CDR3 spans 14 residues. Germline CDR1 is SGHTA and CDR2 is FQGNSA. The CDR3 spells CASSLEFRGIEQYF. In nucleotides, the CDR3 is TGTGCCAGCAGCTTAGAGTTTAGGGGGATCGAGCAGTACTTC.

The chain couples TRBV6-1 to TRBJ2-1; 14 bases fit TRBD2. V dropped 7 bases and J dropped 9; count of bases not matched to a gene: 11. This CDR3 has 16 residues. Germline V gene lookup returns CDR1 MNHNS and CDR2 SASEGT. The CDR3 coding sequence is TGTGCCAGCATATCGACTAGCGGGAGGGCCCTCGGTGAGCAGTTCTTC. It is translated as CASISTSGRALGEQFF.

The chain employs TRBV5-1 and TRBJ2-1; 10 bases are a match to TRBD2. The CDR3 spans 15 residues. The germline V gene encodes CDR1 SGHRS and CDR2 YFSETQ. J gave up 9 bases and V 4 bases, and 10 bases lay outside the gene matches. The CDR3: CASSPWTSGRLEQFF. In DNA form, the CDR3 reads TGCGCCAGCAGCCCCTGGACTAGCGGTCGGCTTGAGCAGTTCTTC.

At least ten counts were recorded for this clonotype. The CDR3 coding sequence is TGTGCCAGCAGCTCCCAGTGGAGGGTGGTCAACACCGGGGAGCTGTTTTTT. It yields the protein CASSSQWRVVNTGELFF. The chain recombines TRBV12-3 or TRBV12-4 with TRBJ2-2; perhaps TRBD2 as D (6 bases). Trimming left V 6 bases short and J 2 bases short, with 19 bases between. This CDR3 region has 17 residues.

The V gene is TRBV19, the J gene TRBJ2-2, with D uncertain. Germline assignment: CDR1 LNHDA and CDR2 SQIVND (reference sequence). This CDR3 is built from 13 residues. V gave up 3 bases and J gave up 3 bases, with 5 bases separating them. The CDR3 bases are TGTGCCAGTAGTATGTCGGACACCGGGGAGCTGTTTTTT. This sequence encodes CASSMSDTGELFF. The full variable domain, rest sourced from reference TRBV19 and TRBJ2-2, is DGGITQSPKYLFRKEGQNVTLSCEQNLNHDAMYWYRQDPGQGLRLIYYSQIVNDFQKGDIAEGYSVSREKKESFPLTVTSAQKNPTAFYLCASSMSDTGELFFGEGSRLTVL.

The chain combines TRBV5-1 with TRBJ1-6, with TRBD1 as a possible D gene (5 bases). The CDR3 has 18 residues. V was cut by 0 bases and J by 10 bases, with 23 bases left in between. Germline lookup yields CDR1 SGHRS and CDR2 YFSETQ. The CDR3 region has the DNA TGCGCCAGCAGCTTGGCGGGCAGGACACGTAGTCGGGGATCACCCCTCCACTTT. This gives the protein CASSLAGRTRSRGSPLHF.

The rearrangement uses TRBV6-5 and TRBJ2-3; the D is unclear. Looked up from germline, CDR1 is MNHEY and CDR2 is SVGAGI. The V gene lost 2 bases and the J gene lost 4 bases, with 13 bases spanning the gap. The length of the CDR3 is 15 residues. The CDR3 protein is CASSYVVRSSDTQYF. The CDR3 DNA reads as TGTGCCAGCAGTTACGTAGTTCGAAGCTCAGATACGCAGTATTTT.

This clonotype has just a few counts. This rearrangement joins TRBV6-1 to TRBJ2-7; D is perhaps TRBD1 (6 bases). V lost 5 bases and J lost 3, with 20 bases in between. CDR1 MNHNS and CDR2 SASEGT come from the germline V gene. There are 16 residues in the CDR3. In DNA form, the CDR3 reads TGTGCCAGCAGTCAGACAGGATCGTGGGGTCACTACGAGCAGTACTTC. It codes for CASSQTGSWGHYEQYF.

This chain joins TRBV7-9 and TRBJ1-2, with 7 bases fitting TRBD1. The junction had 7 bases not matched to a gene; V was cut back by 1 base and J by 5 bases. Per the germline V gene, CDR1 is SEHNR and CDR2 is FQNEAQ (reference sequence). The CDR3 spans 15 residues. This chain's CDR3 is CASSLGVGQRYGYTF. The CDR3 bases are TGTGCCAGCAGCTTAGGAGTGGGACAGAGATATGGCTACACCTTC.

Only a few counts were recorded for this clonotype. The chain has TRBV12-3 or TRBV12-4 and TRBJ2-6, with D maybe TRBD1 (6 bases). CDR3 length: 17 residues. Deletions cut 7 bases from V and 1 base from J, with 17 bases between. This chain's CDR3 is CASKNARRGSGANVLTF. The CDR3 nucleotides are TGTGCCAGCAAGAACGCCCGAAGGGGGTCTGGGGCCAACGTCCTGACTTTC.

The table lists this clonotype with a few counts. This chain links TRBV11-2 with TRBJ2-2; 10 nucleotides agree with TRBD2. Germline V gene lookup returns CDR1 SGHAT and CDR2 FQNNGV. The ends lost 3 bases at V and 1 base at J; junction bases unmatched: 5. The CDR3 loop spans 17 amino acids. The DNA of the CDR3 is TGTGCCAGCAGCTTGTGGACTAGCGGAATGAACACCGGGGAGCTGTTTTTT. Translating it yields CASSLWTSGMNTGELFF.

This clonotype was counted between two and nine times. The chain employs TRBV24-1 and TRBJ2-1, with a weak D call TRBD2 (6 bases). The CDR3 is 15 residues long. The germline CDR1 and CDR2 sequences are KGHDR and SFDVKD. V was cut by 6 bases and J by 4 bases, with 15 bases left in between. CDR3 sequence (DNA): TGTGCCACCAGTTCCGGCGGGATTAGGTACAATGAGCAGTTCTTC. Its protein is CATSSGGIRYNEQFF.

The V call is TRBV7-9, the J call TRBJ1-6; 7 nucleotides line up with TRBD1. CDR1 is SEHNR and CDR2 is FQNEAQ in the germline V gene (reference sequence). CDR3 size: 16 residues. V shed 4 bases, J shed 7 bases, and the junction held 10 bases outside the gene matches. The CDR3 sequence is CASSSTSGQSNSPLHF. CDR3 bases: TGTGCCAGCAGCTCAACCTCGGGACAGAGCAATTCACCCCTCCACTTT.

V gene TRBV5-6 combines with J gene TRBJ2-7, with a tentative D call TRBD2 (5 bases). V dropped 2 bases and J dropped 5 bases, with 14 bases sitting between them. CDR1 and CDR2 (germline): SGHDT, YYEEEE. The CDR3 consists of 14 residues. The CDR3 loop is CASSFGIFVDEQYF. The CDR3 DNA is TGTGCCAGCAGCTTCGGGATCTTCGTGGACGAGCAGTACTTC. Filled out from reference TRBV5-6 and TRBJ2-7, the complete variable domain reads DAGVTQSPTHLIKTRGQQVTLRCSPKSGHDTVSWYQQALGQGPQFIFQYYEEEERQRGNFPDRFSGHQFPNYSSELNVNALLLGDSALYLCASSFGIFVDEQYFGPGTRLTVT.

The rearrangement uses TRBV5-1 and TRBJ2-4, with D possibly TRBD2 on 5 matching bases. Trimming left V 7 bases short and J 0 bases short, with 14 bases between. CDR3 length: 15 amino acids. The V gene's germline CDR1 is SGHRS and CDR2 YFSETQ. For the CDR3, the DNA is TGCGCCAGCGCTGGGGATGGACTAGCCAAAAACATTCAGTACTTC. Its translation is CASAGDGLAKNIQYF.

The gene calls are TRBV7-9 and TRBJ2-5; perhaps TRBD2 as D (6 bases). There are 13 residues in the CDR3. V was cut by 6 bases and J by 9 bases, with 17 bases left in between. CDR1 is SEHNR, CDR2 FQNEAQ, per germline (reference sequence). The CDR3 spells CASRGREKGSQYF. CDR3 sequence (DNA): TGTGCCAGCAGGGGACGGGAGAAGGGGTCCCAGTACTTC. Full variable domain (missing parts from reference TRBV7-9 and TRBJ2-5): DTGVSQNPRHKITKRGQNVTFRCDPISEHNRLYWYRQTLGQGPEFLTYFQNEAQLEKSRLLSDRFSAERPKGSFSTLEIQRTEQGDSAMYLCASRGREKGSQYFGPGTRLLVL.